This entry features one T cell receptor beta chain sequence. Its antigen is unknown. The input lacks base qualities; no much larger clone sits a single base away. The data were taken from a study of T cell responses to AZD1222 COVID-19 vaccine (dated by TCRdb to about 2021). With regard to the full study: AZD1222 recipients given second doses at about 4 weeks or at about 12 weeks were pooled, since spike-specific TCR depth and breadth were not found to differ between the two schedules. Enrollment into the trials was organized by age into subgroups of 18-55, 56-69 and 70-plus years, and those subgroups contained about 160, 30 and 59 TCR-sequenced participants, respectively. A total of 233 trial participants underwent TCR sequencing, of whom 200 to 220 had received two doses of AZD1222 and about 25 had received two doses of the MenACWY control vaccine. Points the paper makes about the study in general: The whole spike protein was spanned by vaccine-associated CD4 TCRs, and dominant responses were seen in regions 160-218 and 743-854. The 56-69-year group was small, and its depth increase did not reach significance, likely because of low power. Epitopes outside the regions mutated in the B.1.351 and B.1.1.7 variants were reportedly recognized by nearly half of the unique spike-specific TCRs. Conclusions about previously exposed vaccinees are limited, since just five or six AZD1222 recipients were seropositive for SARS-CoV-2 at baseline. Spike-specific TCR breadth and depth rose significantly after two AZD1222 doses compared with day 0 and with MenACWY recipients. Because no day 14 peak-response samples were available, the repertoires could be characterized only after the peak T cell response. Participants were mostly white British, with more females than males. The authors suggested clonal diversity may have been underestimated.

Inclusive of the bounding cysteine and phenylalanine, the CDR3 is 18 residues long. Only the CDR3 DNA stays, 54 bases, in frame from base 1. The sample's time point label is to be understood as: baseline before first vaccination. Vaccinee samples were obtained from the UK trials COV001 and COV002, which included a single-blind randomized controlled phase 2/3 trial of AZD1222 (ChAdOx1 nCoV-19) in healthy adults. Trial participant PBMC samples were collected at day 0 and day 28 after the second dose for TCRbeta chain sequencing. The CDR3 regions of human TCRbeta chains were analyzed by immunosequencing. The published analysis was carried out like this. TCRs in the repertoires were compared against a reference library of SARS-CoV-2-specific TCRs that had been generated with the MIRA antigen-specificity platform. Breadth meant the fraction of unique TCRs that were SARS-CoV-2-associated, whereas depth meant the fraction of total T cells that were SARS-CoV-2-associated. Using the MIRA data, every spike-specific TCR was mapped to the spike region that the TCR reacted to and assigned to either a CD4 or a CD8 class. Log10-transformed breadth and depth values were compared by one-way ANOVA with Sidak's multiple comparisons tests. Here the immuneACCESS table is served through TCRdb, limited to in-frame sequences with V and J called. Missing clones are a known gap in these copies; in checked studies unresolved V genes cover under half, and the rest lacks a known reason. D and trimming were read from the DNA, whereas the V and J calls and clone size are those reported in that table. Within this sample are roughly 150,000 clones, with around 93% of them counted one time only. Clones ranked in the top ten supply roughly 2.2% of the sample.

Here the chain combines TRBV21-1 and TRBJ1-1. TRBV21-1 is annotated as a pseudogene. Sequenced here: peripheral blood, sampled on day 0 of AZD1222 vaccination. This clonotype was obtained from an adult in good health. The CDR3 in this case is CASSKGTIGGNANTEAFF. The DNA reads as follows: TGTGCCAGCAGCAAAGGGACGATAGGCGGGAACGCGAACACTGAAGCTTTCTTT.